The entry below describes one T cell receptor (beta chain). The antigen is unknown. These data come from a study of radiotherapy plus CTLA-4 blockade in lung cancer. Study-wide results and limits: TCR clones from tumors expanded in blood after radiotherapy plus ipilimumab. In blood, early T cell clone dynamics reportedly predicted response best, together with interferon-beta.

Data came from immunoSEQ multiplex PCR; TCRdb stores just in-frame clones and leaves some out. The sample has more than 30,000 clones, around four fifths seen once. Germline V gene sequence: CDR1 SGHRS, CDR2 YFSETQ. Trimming stripped 4 bases from V and 3 bases from J, with 9 bases between. The CDR3 is made up of 13 amino acids. The chain joins TRBV5-1 to TRBJ2-3; no clear D. Source: peripheral blood, taken from a patient treated with radiotherapy plus ipilimumab. The sequence derives from a human donor with non-small cell lung cancer that progressed on radiotherapy plus ipilimumab. CDR3 sequence: CASSHGLTDTQYF. The CDR3 DNA is TGCGCCAGCAGCCATGGCTTGACAGATACGCAGTATTTT.